This T cell receptor beta chain was identified in a study of shared clonotypes between healthy human individuals. Overall study: The composition of the donors was a couple of women and a few men aged 18 to 49.

The table came from immunoSEQ multiplex PCR; TCRdb's copy has only in-frame clones and leaves some out. The data show around 1.1 million clones, approximately 77% seen once. This CDR3 contains 14 residues. Germline V gene data show CDR1 as SGHTA and CDR2 as FQGNSA. Trimming stripped 7 bases from V and 3 bases from J, with 12 bases between. The chain couples TRBV7-2 to TRBJ1-4, with D perhaps matching TRBD1 (6 bases). Sequenced material: memory CD4+ T cells from PBMCs. Subset meaning: CD45RA-negative fraction. This receptor was identified in a man in his late teens or twenties in good health. Some clones in this sample may be carry-over from other donors' samples. The CDR3 DNA is TGTGCCAGCACCGGGGGGCGGGCTAATGAAAAACTGTTTTTT. Its translation: CASTGGRANEKLFF.